This T cell receptor (beta chain) was observed in a study of T cell responses to AZD1222 COVID-19 vaccine. As regards this clone: Its specificity is unknown.

Germline V gene data show CDR1 as LNHDA and CDR2 as SQIVND (reference sequence). This CDR3 spans 12 amino acids. V dropped 5 bases and J dropped 8 bases, with 9 bases sitting between them. Findings of the study overall: Unmutated variant regions reportedly attract nearly half of all spike-specific TCRs. Dominant CD4 TCR responses targeted spike regions 160-218 and 743-854. Just six people given AZD1222 tested seropositive at baseline.

TCRdb's copy holds only in-frame clones and misses some; the assay was immunoSEQ multiplex PCR. The sample lists approximately 100,000 clones; less than 85% were seen once. The V call is TRBV19, the J call TRBJ1-4; D is unclear. The input for sequencing was peripheral blood, taken 28 days after the second AZD1222 dose. This clonotype originated in an adult who received the AZD1222 COVID-19 vaccine. The CDR3 DNA reads TGTGCCAGTAGTTGGGGAGGCGAAAAACTGTTTTTT. Encoded protein: CASSWGGEKLFF. Supplemented by reference TRBV19 and TRBJ1-4, the full variable domain reads DGGITQSPKYLFRKEGQNVTLSCEQNLNHDAMYWYRQDPGQGLRLIYYSQIVNDFQKGDIAEGYSVSREKKESFPLTVTSAQKNPTAFYLCASSWGGEKLFFGSGTQLSVL.